This T cell receptor (beta chain) stems from a study of blood T cell repertoires in COVID-19. Study as a whole: Both acute and convalescent COVID-19 samples were obtained from the United States, Italy and Spain. In each case, the material was cDNA or gDNA derived from T cells, B-cell-depleted T cells, or PBMCs.

CDR3 length equals 14 residues. V was pared by 1 base and J by 4 bases, with 4 bases of the junction left unmatched. Per germline, CDR1 SQVTM and CDR2 ANQGSEA. Source study methods: Amplification from reference gene primers served as the basis for estimated nucleated cell counts. Profiling relied on immunoSEQ multiplex PCR, and the TCRdb table lists in-frame clones only, not all of them. The V and J calls and clone size were taken over from that table, and D and trimming were inferred from the DNA. The table records about 75,000 clones, about nine tenths of them present only once. The TCR was taken from a human donor in a cohort sampled during active COVID-19. Sequences were obtained from peripheral blood. The genes are TRBV29-1 and TRBJ1-1, with 9 positions matching TRBD1. In DNA, the CDR3 is TGCAGCGTTGAAGGTTCACAGGGGGCCACTGAAGCTTTCTTT. Translating gives CSVEGSQGATEAFF.